The rows below give T cell receptor beta chains drawn from one sample of a study of response to subunit inactivated influenza vaccine. Each CDR3 protein gets one entry after TCRdb re-called the RT-PCR reads with MiXCR. The sample consists of hundreds of thousands of distinct CDR3 sequences, approximately 14% of them appearing once. The sequences come from PBMCs from blood, collected 14 to 15 days before vaccination. These receptors originate from a man aged 50 or older who received an inactivated influenza vaccine. The CDR3 runs from the conserved cysteine through the conserved F or W. The D gene is left open where the match is weak. A clone size is listed for some rows: how often the clone was seen (once, few, many), or a class if it is expanded.

len	abundance	d_gene	v_gene	j_gene	CDR3nt	CDR3aa
16	few	TRBD1	TRBV27	TRBJ2-7	TGTGCCAGCAGTTTCGATCGACAGGGAAGGTCCTACGAGCAGTACTTC	CASSFDRQGRSYEQYF
14	many	-	TRBV7-8	TRBJ2-3	TGTGCCAGCAGAAACAAGCTCTCGCAAGATACGCAGTATTTT	CASRNKLSQDTQYF
16	-	-	TRBV14	TRBJ2-3	TGTGCCAGCAGCCCCCTAGGGACACAACTCTCAGATACGCAGTATTTT	CASSPLGTQLSDTQYF
15	-	-	TRBV19	TRBJ2-6	TGTGCCAGTAGTATCGGCCCAACGGGGGCCAACGTCCTGACTTTC	CASSIGPTGANVLTF
12	-	-	TRBV29-1	TRBJ1-1	TGCAGCGTAAGAGTCATGAACACTGAAGCTTTCTTT	CSVRVMNTEAFF
13	few	TRBD2	TRBV20-1	TRBJ2-3	TGCAGTGGCCAGCGGGGGGCAGGGGATACGCAGTATTTT	CSGQRGAGDTQYF
15	few	TRBD1	TRBV20-1	TRBJ2-5	TGCAGTGCTAGAGATGGGGGACAGGCGGCGGACACCCAGTACTTC	CSARDGGQAADTQYF
12	many	-	TRBV28	TRBJ2-7	TGTGCCAGCAGTTTCCCCGAACGTGAGCAGTACTTC	CASSFPEREQYF
15	many	-	TRBV6-5	TRBJ2-7	TGTGCCAGCAGTTACTCTTACAGGTCCTCCTACGAGCAGTACTTC	CASSYSYRSSYEQYF
13	-	-	TRBV4-2	TRBJ2-7	TGTGCCAGCAGCTTCCCAGGAGACTACGAGCAGTACTTC	CASSFPGDYEQYF
14	many	-	TRBV4-3	TRBJ1-1	TGCGCCAGCAGCCAAGGGACGGGGACGGCTGAAGCTTTCTTT	CASSQGTGTAEAFF
14	many	-	TRBV5-1	TRBJ2-2	TGCGCCAGCATCCCCCTTCAGAACACCGGGGAGCTGTTTTTT	CASIPLQNTGELFF
14	few	-	TRBV27	TRBJ2-5	TGTGCCAGCAGTCCCCTAAGTAGGCAAGAGACCCAGTACTTC	CASSPLSRQETQYF
15	-	-	TRBV5-1	TRBJ2-5	TGCGCCAGCAGCTGGAGCTTCGGGTTCCAAGAGACCCAGTACTTC	CASSWSFGFQETQYF
14	many	-	TRBV20-1	TRBJ1-1	TGCAGTGCTAGGGAGGAAGACATGAACACTGAAGCTTTCTTT	CSAREEDMNTEAFF
14	few	TRBD2	TRBV14	TRBJ2-1	TGTGCCAGCAGCCCCCGACTAGCGGGAGGGGAGCAGTTCTTC	CASSPRLAGGEQFF
13	few	-	TRBV29-1	TRBJ2-1	TGCAGCGTTGCGAGTAGCGGATACAATGAGCAGTTCTTC	CSVASSGYNEQFF
15	-	TRBD2	TRBV6-1	TRBJ2-1	TGTGCCAGCAGCCTGAGCGGGGGAAGGTTTGATGAGCAGTTCTTC	CASSLSGGRFDEQFF
14	many	-	TRBV5-1	TRBJ1-5	TGCGCCAGCAGCGAATCTGGCGGCAATCAGCCCCAGCATTTT	CASSESGGNQPQHF
14	-	TRBD1	TRBV29-1	TRBJ2-5	TGCAGCGTTCCCGACAGGGGGCGTCACGAGACCCAGTACTTC	CSVPDRGRHETQYF
15	few	TRBD2	TRBV20-1	TRBJ2-5	TGCAGTGCTAGAGAGAGGACTAGCGGGAAAGAGACCCAGTACTTC	CSARERTSGKETQYF
14	-	-	TRBV30	TRBJ2-7	TGTGCCTGGAGTGTTCCAGGGGCCTCCTACGAGCAGTACTTC	CAWSVPGASYEQYF
13	-	TRBD1	TRBV29-1	TRBJ2-1	TGCAGCGTGGGGGACAGGGCCTCGAGGGAGCAGTTCTTC	CSVGDRASREQFF
14	-	TRBD1	TRBV28	TRBJ2-7	TGTGCCAGCAGTCAGGGGGTGGGAGCCTACGAGGAGTACTTC	CASSQGVGAYEEYF
13	-	-	TRBV30	TRBJ2-3	TGTGCCTGGAGTGTATACCAGAGGGATACGCAGTATTTT	CAWSVYQRDTQYF
16	many	-	TRBV4-1	TRBJ1-1	TGCGCCAGCAGCCAAACCGGGACACCGATGAACACTGAAGCTTTCTTT	CASSQTGTPMNTEAFF
16	-	TRBD2	TRBV10-3	TRBJ2-3	TGTGCCATCAGTGCCAGGACTAGCGGGTTGACAGATACGCAGTATTTT	CAISARTSGLTDTQYF
18	-	TRBD2	TRBV4-1	TRBJ2-3	TGCGCCAGCAGCCAAAAACTAGCGGGGGGGATTAGCACAGATACGCAGTATTTT	CASSQKLAGGISTDTQYF
15	-	-	TRBV4-1	TRBJ1-1	TGCGCCAGCAGCCAAGATCAGGGGCTAGGGACTGAAGCTTTCTTT	CASSQDQGLGTEAFF
15	-	-	TRBV12-3/TRBV12-4	TRBJ1-5	TGTGCCAGCAGTTTCTACAGGGACTTCCCCCAGCCCCAGCATTTT	CASSFYRDFPQPQHF
15	many	-	TRBV29-1	TRBJ2-1	TGCAGCGTTCCTAGCTTTTTGTCGTCCTACAATGAGCAGTTCTTC	CSVPSFLSSYNEQFF
14	-	-	TRBV6-1	TRBJ1-1	TGTGCCAGCAGTGAAATGGTTACAAACAGTGAAGCTTTCTTT	CASSEMVTNSEAFF
16	few	-	TRBV10-2	TRBJ1-3	TGCGCCAGCAGTGAGATGGGACGCTTATCTGGAAACACCATATATTTT	CASSEMGRLSGNTIYF
15	few	-	TRBV11-1	TRBJ2-5	TGTGCCAGCAGCTTAGGGAACGGAAACCAAGAGACCCAGTACTTC	CASSLGNGNQETQYF
12	few	-	TRBV7-2	TRBJ2-5	TGTGCCACCGCAGCCCGGCCGGGGACCCAGTACTTC	CATAARPGTQYF
15	few	-	TRBV19	TRBJ1-1	TGTGCCAGTAGGCCCAGTCGGGAACAGGTCACTGAAGCTTTCTTT	CASRPSREQVTEAFF
16	-	TRBD1	TRBV7-9	TRBJ2-7	TGTGCCAGCAGCTTGGGAAGGACAGGGCCTACCTACGAGCAGTACTTC	CASSLGRTGPTYEQYF